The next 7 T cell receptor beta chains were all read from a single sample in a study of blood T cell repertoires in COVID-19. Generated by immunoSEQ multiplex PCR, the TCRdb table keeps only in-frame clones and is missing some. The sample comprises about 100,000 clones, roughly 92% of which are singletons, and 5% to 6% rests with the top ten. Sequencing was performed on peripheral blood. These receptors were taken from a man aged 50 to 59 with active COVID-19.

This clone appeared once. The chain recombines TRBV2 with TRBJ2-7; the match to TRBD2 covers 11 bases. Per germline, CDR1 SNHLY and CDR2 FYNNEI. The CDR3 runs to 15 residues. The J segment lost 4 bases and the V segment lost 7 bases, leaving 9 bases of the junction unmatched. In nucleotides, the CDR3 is TGTGCCAGCAAGGGCGAGGGACTAGCGGTTTACGAGCAGTACTTC. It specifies CASKGEGLAVYEQYF.

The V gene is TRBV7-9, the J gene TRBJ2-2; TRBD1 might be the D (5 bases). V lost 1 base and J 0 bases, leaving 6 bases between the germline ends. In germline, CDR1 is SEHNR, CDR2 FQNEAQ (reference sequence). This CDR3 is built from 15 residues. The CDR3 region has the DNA TGTGCCAGCAGCTTAGGGACAACGAACACCGGGGAGCTGTTTTTT. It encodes CASSLGTTNTGELFF.

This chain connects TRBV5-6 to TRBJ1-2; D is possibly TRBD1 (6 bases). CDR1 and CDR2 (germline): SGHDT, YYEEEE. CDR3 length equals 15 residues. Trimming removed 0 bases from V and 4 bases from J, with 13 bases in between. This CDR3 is CASSLVGRGSYGYTF. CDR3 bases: TGTGCCAGCAGCTTGGTGGGCAGGGGCAGCTATGGCTACACCTTC. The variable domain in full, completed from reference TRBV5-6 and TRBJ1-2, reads DAGVTQSPTHLIKTRGQQVTLRCSPKSGHDTVSWYQQALGQGPQFIFQYYEEEERQRGNFPDRFSGHQFPNYSSELNVNALLLGDSALYLCASSLVGRGSYGYTFGSGTRLTVV.

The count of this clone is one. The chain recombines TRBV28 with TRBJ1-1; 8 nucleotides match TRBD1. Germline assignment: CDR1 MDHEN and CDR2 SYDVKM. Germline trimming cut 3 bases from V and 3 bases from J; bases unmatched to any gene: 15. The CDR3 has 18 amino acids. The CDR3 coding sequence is TGTGCCAGCAGTTTGTTATCCTACTTGGACAGGGCGGACACTGAAGCTTTCTTT. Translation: CASSLLSYLDRADTEAFF.

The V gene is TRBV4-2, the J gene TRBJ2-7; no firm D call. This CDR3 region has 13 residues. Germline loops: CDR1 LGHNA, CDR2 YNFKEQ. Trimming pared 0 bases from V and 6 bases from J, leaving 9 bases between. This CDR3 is CASSQEIRGEQYF. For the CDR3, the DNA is TGTGCCAGCAGCCAAGAGATTAGAGGCGAGCAGTACTTC.

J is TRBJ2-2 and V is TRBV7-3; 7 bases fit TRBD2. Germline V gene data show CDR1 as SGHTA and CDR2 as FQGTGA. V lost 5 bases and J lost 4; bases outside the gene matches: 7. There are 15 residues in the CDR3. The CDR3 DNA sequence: TGTGCCAGCAGCCCTCTACTAGCGTCCACCGGGGAGCTGTTTTTT. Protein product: CASSPLLASTGELFF.

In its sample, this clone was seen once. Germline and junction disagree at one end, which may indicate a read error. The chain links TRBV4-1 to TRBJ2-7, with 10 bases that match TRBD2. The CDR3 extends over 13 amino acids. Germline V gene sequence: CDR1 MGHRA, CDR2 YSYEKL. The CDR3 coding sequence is TGCGCCAGCAGACAAGCGGGAGGGATCGAGCAGTACTTC. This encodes CASRQAGGIEQYF.